The 18 T cell receptor beta chains listed next were all sequenced from one sample in a study of blood T cell repertoires in COVID-19. Here immunoSEQ multiplex PCR was the method, and the copy in TCRdb shows in-frame clones only, minus some. The table shows under 200,000 clones, with under 90% occurring only once. The sample comprised PBMCs or T cells enriched from blood (not recorded which). The receptors originated from a man between 45 and 60 years old who had recovered from COVID-19.

The chain links TRBV20-1 to TRBJ2-3; no reliable D call. The germline CDR1 and CDR2 sequences are DFQATT and SNEGSKA (reference sequence). The V and J ends lost 4 bases and 5 bases respectively, with 7 bases between them. The CDR3 is made up of 11 amino acids. CDR3 sequence: CSAIPRDTQYF. CDR3 nucleotides: TGCAGTGCTATCCCGAGAGATACGCAGTATTTT.

DNA of the CDR3: TGTGCCAGCAACAGGGGAGGAAACACTGAAGCTTTCTTT. It encodes CASNRGGNTEAFF. V gene TRBV25-1 combines with J gene TRBJ1-1, with 7 bases fitting TRBD1. This CDR3 is 13 amino acids long. The germline V gene encodes CDR1 MGHDK and CDR2 SYGVNS. V was pared by 7 bases and J by 2 bases, with 4 bases of the junction left unmatched.

The genes are TRBV12-5 and TRBJ2-1; 7 positions match TRBD2. The germline V gene has CDR1 LGHNT and CDR2 FRNRAP. The V segment lost 0 bases and the J segment 4 bases; nucleotides outside the gene matches: 9. The CDR3 is 17 amino acids. This CDR3 is CASGLVSGRGRYNEQFF. Written as DNA, the CDR3 is TGTGCTAGTGGTTTGGTATCTGGGAGGGGTCGTTACAATGAGCAGTTCTTC.

The CDR3 here is CASSGGTGISYNEQFF. CDR3 bases: TGTGCCAGCAGCGGGGGGACAGGGATTTCCTACAATGAGCAGTTCTTC. The chain uses TRBV9 and TRBJ2-1, with 9 bases that match TRBD1. The junction had 5 bases not matched to a gene; V was cut back by 3 bases and J by 1 base. Germline lookup yields CDR1 SGDLS and CDR2 YYNGEE. The CDR3 totals 16 residues. The full variable domain, rest sourced from reference TRBV9 and TRBJ2-1, is DSGVTQTPKHLITATGQRVTLRCSPRSGDLSVYWYQQSLDQGLQFLIQYYNGEERAKGNILERFSAQQFPDLHSELNLSSLELGDSALYFCASSGGTGISYNEQFFGPGTRLTVL.

The gene calls are TRBV3-1 (or the pseudogene TRBV3-2) and TRBJ1-6; 10 nucleotides match TRBD1. V shed 2 bases, J shed 9 bases, and the junction held 10 bases outside the gene matches. The CDR3 runs 17 residues. Germline-derived CDR1 and CDR2 are LGHDT and YNNKEL (reference sequence). CDR3 in amino acids: CASSQLGTGVDLSPLHF. CDR3 nucleotides: TGTGCCAGCAGCCAATTAGGGACAGGGGTCGATCTTTCACCCCTCCACTTT.

This sequence joins TRBV27 and TRBJ1-2, with D possibly TRBD1 on 6 matching bases. The length of the CDR3 is 15 residues. Trimming stripped 7 bases from V and 0 bases from J, with 15 bases between. Germline values: CDR1 MNHEY, CDR2 SMNVEV (reference sequence). The CDR3 nucleotides are TGTGCCAGCAAACAACAGGGATCGACTAACTATGGCTACACCTTC. Translated: CASKQQGSTNYGYTF.

This clone was picked up many times. The chain employs TRBV6-4 and TRBJ2-1, with 9 positions matching TRBD2. The CDR3 has 14 residues. Trimming removed 0 bases from V and 12 bases from J; junction bases left unmatched: 6. CDR1 and CDR2 (germline): MRHNA, SNTAGT. The CDR3 DNA reads TGTGCCAGCAGTGACTCAGGCGGGGGGGCCGCGCAGTTCTTC. Protein: CASSDSGGGAAQFF.

The chain employs TRBV7-9 and TRBJ1-4; 8 bases fit TRBD1. The CDR3 sequence is 15 residues long. Germline CDR1 SEHNR, CDR2 FQNEAQ (reference sequence). V lost 11 bases, J lost 5 bases, and 13 bases stayed unmatched. The CDR3 sequence: CAGSPGTGGNEKLFF. The CDR3 region has the DNA TGTGCCGGGAGCCCCGGAACAGGGGGAAATGAAAAACTGTTTTTT.

V is TRBV30 and J is TRBJ1-4; 7 positions agree with TRBD1. The CDR3 contains 13 residues. Germline CDR1 GTSNPN, CDR2 SVGIG (reference sequence). J lost 6 bases, V lost 4 bases, and 5 bases had no gene match. The DNA of the CDR3 is TGTGCCTGGAATATGGGACAGCATGAAAAACTGTTTTTT. It encodes CAWNMGQHEKLFF.

The chain uses TRBV9 and TRBJ2-3; 7 nucleotides line up with TRBD1. Germline V gene sequence: CDR1 SGDLS, CDR2 YYNGEE. The V and J ends lost 4 bases and 1 base, in that order; junction bases with no gene match: 6. The CDR3 totals 15 residues. The chain's CDR3 is CASSFRQGGTDTQYF. The CDR3 DNA follows: TGTGCCAGCAGCTTCAGACAGGGTGGCACAGATACGCAGTATTTT.

The rearrangement links TRBV7-8 to TRBJ2-1, with TRBD2 as a possible D gene (7 bases). The V and J ends lost 5 bases and 0 bases respectively, with 14 bases between them. The CDR3 contains 16 residues. Germline V gives CDR1 SGHVS, CDR2 FQNEAQ. The CDR3 DNA reads TGTGCCAGCAGCCATCGAGGGGGGGCCTCCTACAATGAGCAGTTCTTC. Residues: CASSHRGGASYNEQFF.

This chain uses TRBV11-3 with TRBJ1-1, with D possibly TRBD1 on 5 matching bases. This CDR3 has 15 amino acids. With 5 bases removed from V and 4 bases from J, the gap between germline ends came to 17 bases. Germline CDR1 and CDR2: SGHNT and YENEEA. The CDR3 spells CASSPEAWRGTEAFF. CDR3 in DNA: TGTGCCAGCAGCCCAGAGGCCTGGAGGGGCACTGAAGCTTTCTTT.

The genes are TRBV19 and TRBJ1-3; D is uncertain. The CDR3 totals 13 residues. Trimming removed 5 bases at V and 4 bases at J, with 9 bases between. Germline values: CDR1 LNHDA, CDR2 SQIVND (reference sequence). The CDR3 sequence is CASSPSGGNTIYF. Written as DNA, the CDR3 is TGTGCCAGTAGTCCCTCGGGGGGAAACACCATATATTTT.

In this sample, this clone turned up a few times. This chain connects TRBV28 to TRBJ2-7; a possible D gene is TRBD2 (5 bases). The CDR3 has 17 amino acids. Per germline, CDR1 MDHEN and CDR2 SYDVKM. The V gene lost 9 bases and the J gene lost 0 bases, with 24 bases spanning the gap. The CDR3 here is CASSSLDGPTSSYEQYF. The CDR3 DNA reads TGTGCCAGTAGTAGTCTGGACGGGCCCACTAGCTCCTACGAGCAGTACTTC.

V and J are TRBV9 and TRBJ2-5; D is unclear. This CDR3 has 14 amino acids. Trimming left V 0 bases short and J 5 bases short, with 11 bases between. Germline-derived CDR1 and CDR2 are SGDLS and YYNGEE. Here the CDR3 reads CASSVEPGGETQYF. Written as DNA, the CDR3 is TGTGCCAGCAGCGTAGAGCCGGGTGGGGAGACCCAGTACTTC.

V usage is TRBV2 and J usage is TRBJ2-7; 10 bases are a match to TRBD1. The CDR3 length is 14 residues. The V gene end was trimmed by 5 bases and the J gene end by 5 bases; junction bases not matched to a gene: 6. The V gene's germline CDR1 is SNHLY and CDR2 FYNNEI. The CDR3 spells CASSSGTGVHEQYF. In DNA form, the CDR3 reads TGTGCCAGCAGTTCCGGGACAGGGGTCCACGAGCAGTACTTC.

This chain uses TRBV6-1 with TRBJ2-4; perhaps TRBD2 as D (6 bases). From germline, CDR1 is MNHNS and CDR2 SASEGT. The CDR3 length is 13 residues. Between the trimmed V and J ends, which lost 1 base and 10 bases, there was a span of 11 bases. CDR3 bases: TGTGCCAGCAGTGAAGGGGTCCGGGAGATTCAGTACTTC. Its translation is CASSEGVREIQYF.

The chain recombines TRBV4-2 with TRBJ2-2; 13 bases map to TRBD2. Germline lookup yields CDR1 LGHNA and CDR2 YNFKEQ. This CDR3 has 18 amino acids. V lost 2 bases and J lost 1; bases outside the gene matches: 4. The CDR3 DNA is TGTGCCAGCAGCCAATGGACTAGCGGGGGCCTGAACACCGGGGAGCTGTTTTTT. It yields the protein CASSQWTSGGLNTGELFF.